This TCR beta chain was captured in a study of beta chain features in type 1 diabetes. CDR3 size: 18 residues. V lost 2 bases and J 0 bases, leaving 17 bases between the germline ends. CDR1 and CDR2 (germline): KGHSH, LQKENI. The study, taken as a whole, reports: The study found moderately but significantly shorter TCRB CDR3s in all four CD4+ subsets of Type 1 diabetes patients. In comparison with healthy donors, patients had naive, central memory and Treg TCRB repertoires that appeared more similar.

What was sequenced were expressed TCRB transcripts, since all of the isolated RNA had been reverse transcribed. Clones were read by immunoSEQ multiplex PCR, and TCRdb kept only the in-frame ones, dropping some. The sample records about 160,000 clones, 9% to 10% being singletons. This clone was seen only a few times. The antigen is unknown. Sequencing was performed on central memory CD4+ T cells from blood. This TCR came from a woman in her twenties or thirties with type 1 diabetes. This chain links TRBV18 with TRBJ2-1, with D perhaps TRBD2 (7 bases). The CDR3 is CASSPAPLGGASYNEQFF. CDR3 sequence (DNA): TGTGCCAGCTCACCAGCTCCCCTGGGGGGGGCCTCCTACAATGAGCAGTTCTTC.